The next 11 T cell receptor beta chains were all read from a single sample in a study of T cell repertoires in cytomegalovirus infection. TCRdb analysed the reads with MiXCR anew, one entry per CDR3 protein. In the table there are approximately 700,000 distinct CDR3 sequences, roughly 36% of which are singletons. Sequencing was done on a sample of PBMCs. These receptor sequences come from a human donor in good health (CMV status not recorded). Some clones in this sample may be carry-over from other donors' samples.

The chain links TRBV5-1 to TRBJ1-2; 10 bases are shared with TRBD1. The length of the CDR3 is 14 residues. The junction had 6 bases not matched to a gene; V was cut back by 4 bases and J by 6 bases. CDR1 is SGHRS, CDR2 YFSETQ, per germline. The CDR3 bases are TGCGCCAGCAGCCCCTTAGGGACAGGGGATGGCTACACCTTC. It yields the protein CASSPLGTGDGYTF.

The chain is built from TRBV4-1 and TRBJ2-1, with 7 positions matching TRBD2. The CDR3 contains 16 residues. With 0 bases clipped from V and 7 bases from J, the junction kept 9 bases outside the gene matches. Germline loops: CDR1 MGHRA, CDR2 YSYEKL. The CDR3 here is CASSQDHGRGGNEQFF. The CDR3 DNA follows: TGCGCCAGCAGCCAAGATCACGGACGGGGAGGGAATGAGCAGTTCTTC.

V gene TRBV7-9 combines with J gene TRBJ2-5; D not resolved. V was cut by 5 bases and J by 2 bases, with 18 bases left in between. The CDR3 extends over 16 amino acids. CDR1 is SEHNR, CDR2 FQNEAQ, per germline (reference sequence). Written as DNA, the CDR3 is TGTGCCAGCAGCCAGATCCTGGACGGGTTTCAAGAGACCCAGTACTTC. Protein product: CASSQILDGFQETQYF.

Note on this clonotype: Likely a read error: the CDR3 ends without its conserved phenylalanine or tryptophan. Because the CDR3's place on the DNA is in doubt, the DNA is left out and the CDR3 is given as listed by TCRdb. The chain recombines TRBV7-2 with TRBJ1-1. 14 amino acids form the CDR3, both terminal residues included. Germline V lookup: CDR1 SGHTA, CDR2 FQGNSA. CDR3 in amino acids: CASSVLLSGAEAFG.

This CDR3 is CASSEAGLAGAGANIQYF. The CDR3 nucleotides read TGTGCCAGCAGTGAAGCGGGACTAGCGGGGGCCGGAGCAAACATTCAGTACTTC. The chain carries TRBV6-1 and TRBJ2-4, with TRBD2 matching 14 bases. Germline assignment: CDR1 MNHNS and CDR2 SASEGT. The CDR3 loop spans 18 amino acids. Trimming cost V 0 bases and J 6 bases; bases outside gene matches: 7.

The CDR3 protein is CSARQRGAGNTIYF. In nucleotides, the CDR3 is TGCAGTGCGAGACAGCGCGGGGCTGGAAACACCATATATTTT. This chain uses TRBV20-1 with TRBJ1-3, with D perhaps matching TRBD1 (5 bases). Per germline, CDR1 DFQATT and CDR2 SNEGSKA (reference sequence). V gave up 6 bases and J gave up 2 bases, with 14 bases separating them. This CDR3 region has 14 residues.

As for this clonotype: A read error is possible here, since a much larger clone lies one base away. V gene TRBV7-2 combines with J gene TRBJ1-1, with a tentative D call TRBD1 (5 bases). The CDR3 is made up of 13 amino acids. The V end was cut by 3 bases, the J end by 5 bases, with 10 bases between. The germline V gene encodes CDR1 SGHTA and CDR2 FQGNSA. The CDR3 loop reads CASSFSRATEAFF. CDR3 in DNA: TGTGCCAGCAGCTTTAGCAGGGCTACTGAAGCTTTCTTT.

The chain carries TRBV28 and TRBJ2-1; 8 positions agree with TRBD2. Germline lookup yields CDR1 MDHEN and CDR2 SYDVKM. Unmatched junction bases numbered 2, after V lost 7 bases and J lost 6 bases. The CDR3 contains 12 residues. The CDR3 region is CASTTSVNEQFF. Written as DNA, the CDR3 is TGTGCCAGCACGACTAGCGTCAATGAGCAGTTCTTC.

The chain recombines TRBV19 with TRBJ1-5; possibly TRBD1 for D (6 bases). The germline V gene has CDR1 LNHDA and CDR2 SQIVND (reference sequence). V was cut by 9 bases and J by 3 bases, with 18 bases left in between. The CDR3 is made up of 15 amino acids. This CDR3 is CASAIRTETNQPQHF. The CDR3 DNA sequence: TGTGCCAGCGCCATAAGGACAGAAACCAATCAGCCCCAGCATTTT.

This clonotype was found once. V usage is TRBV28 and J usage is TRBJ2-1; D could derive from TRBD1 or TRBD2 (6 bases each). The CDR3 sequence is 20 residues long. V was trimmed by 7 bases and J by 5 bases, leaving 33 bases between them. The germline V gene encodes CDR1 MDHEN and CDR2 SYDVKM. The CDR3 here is CASTETGTLTMGGSNNEQFF. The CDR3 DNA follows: TGTGCCAGCACCGAGACCGGGACATTGACTATGGGGGGATCGAACAATGAGCAGTTCTTC.

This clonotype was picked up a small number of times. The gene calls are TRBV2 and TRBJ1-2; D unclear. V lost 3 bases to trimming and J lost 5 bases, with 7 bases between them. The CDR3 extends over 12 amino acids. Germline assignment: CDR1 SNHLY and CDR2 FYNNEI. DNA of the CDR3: TGTGCCAGCAGTGAGACGCCATATGGCTACACCTTC. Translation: CASSETPYGYTF. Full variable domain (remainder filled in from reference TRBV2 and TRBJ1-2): EPEVTQTPSHQVTQMGQEVILRCVPISNHLYFYWYRQILGQKVEFLVSFYNNEISEKSEIFDDQFSVERPDGSNFTLKIRSTKLEDSAMYFCASSETPYGYTFGSGTRLTVV.